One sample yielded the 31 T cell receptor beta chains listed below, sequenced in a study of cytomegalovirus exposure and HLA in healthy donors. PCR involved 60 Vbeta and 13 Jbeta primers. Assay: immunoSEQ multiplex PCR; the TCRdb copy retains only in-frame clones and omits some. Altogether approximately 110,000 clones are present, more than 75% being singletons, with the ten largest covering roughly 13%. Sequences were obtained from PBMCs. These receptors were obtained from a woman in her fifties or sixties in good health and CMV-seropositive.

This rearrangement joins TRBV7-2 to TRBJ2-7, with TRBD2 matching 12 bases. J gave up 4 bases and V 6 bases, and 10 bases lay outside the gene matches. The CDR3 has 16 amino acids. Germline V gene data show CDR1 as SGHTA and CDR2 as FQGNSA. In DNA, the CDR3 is TGTGCCAGCAGACAAGCCGGGACTAGCGGGTTTTACGAGCAGTACTTC. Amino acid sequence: CASRQAGTSGFYEQYF.

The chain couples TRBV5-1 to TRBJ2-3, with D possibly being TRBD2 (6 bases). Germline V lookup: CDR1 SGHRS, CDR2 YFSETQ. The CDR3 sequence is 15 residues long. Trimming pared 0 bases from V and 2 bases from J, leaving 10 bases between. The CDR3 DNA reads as TGCGCCAGCAGCTTGGCTAGCGCGTCCACAGATACGCAGTATTTT. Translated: CASSLASASTDTQYF.

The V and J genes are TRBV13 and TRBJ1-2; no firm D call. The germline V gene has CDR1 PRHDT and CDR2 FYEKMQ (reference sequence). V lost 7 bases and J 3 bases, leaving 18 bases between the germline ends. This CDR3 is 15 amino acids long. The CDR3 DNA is TGTGCCAGCACCCCGCGGGAAGGATGGGACTATGGCTACACCTTC. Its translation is CASTPREGWDYGYTF.

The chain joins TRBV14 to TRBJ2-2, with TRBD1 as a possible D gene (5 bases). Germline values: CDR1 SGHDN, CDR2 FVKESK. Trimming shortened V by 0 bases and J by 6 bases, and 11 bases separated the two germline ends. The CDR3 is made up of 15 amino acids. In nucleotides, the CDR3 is TGTGCCAGCAGCCAAGATAGGACCAGGGCCGGGGAGCTGTTTTTT. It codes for CASSQDRTRAGELFF.

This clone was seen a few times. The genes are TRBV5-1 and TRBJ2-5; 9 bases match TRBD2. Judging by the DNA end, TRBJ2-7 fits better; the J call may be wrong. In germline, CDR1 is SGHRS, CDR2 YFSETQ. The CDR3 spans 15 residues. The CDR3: CASSLEASGVYEQYF. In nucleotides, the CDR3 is TGCGCCAGCAGCTTGGAGGCTAGCGGGGTCTACGAGCAGTACTTC.

CDR3 bases: TGCGCCAGCAGCTCCGGGACACGACATGAAAAACTGTTTTTT. Amino acid sequence: CASSSGTRHEKLFF. The rearrangement links TRBV5-1 to TRBJ1-4, with D tentatively TRBD1 (6 bases). The V gene lost 3 bases and the J gene lost 6 bases, with 12 bases spanning the gap. Germline CDR1 reads SGHRS; CDR2 reads YFSETQ. This CDR3 has 14 residues.

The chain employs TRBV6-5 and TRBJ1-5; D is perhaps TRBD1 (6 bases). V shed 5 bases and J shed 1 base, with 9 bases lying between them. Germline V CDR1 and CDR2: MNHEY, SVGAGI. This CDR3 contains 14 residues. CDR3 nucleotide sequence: TGTGCCAGCAGTACAACAGGGAGCAATCAGCCCCAGCATTTT. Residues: CASSTTGSNQPQHF.

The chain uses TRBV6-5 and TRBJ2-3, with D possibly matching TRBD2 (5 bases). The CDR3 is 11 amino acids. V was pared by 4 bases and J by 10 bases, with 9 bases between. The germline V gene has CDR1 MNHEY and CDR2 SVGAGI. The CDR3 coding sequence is TGTGCCAGCAGTTCCGAGGGTGCGCAGTATTTT. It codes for CASSSEGAQYF.

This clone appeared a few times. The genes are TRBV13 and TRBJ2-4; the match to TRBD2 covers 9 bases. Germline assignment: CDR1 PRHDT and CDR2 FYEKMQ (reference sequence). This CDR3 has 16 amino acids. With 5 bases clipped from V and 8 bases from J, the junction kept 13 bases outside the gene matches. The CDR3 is CASSPRTSAKGYIQYF. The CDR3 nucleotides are TGTGCCAGCAGCCCCCGGACTAGCGCTAAGGGGTACATTCAGTACTTC.

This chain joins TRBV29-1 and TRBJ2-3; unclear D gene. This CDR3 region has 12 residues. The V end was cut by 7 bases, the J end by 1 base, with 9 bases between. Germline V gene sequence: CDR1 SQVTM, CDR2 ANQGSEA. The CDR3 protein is CSATLGTDTQYF. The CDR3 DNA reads TGCAGCGCCACCCTAGGCACAGATACGCAGTATTTT.

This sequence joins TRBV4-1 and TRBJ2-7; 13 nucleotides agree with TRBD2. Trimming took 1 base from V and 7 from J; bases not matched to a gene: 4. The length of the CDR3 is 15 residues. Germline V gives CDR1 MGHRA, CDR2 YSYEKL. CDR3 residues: CASSQGTSGRREQYF. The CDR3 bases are TGCGCCAGCAGCCAAGGGACTAGCGGGAGACGTGAGCAGTACTTC.

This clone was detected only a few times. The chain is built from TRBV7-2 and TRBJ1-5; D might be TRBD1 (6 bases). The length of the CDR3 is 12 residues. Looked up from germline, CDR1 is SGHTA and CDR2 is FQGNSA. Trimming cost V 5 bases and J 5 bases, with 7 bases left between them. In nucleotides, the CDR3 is TGTGCCAGCAGCCAGGGGTATCAGCCCCAGCATTTT. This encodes CASSQGYQPQHF.

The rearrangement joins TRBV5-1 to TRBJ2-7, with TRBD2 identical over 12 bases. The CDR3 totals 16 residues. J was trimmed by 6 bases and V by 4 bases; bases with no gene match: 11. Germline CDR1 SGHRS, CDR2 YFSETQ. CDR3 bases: TGCGCCAGCAGCCCCGGACTAGCGGGATCGACCTCCGAGCAGTACTTC. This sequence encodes CASSPGLAGSTSEQYF.

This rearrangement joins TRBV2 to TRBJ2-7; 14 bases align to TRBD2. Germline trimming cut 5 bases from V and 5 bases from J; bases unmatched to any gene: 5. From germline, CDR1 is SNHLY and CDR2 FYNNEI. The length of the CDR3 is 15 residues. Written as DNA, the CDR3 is TGTGCCAGCAGTCCCGGGACTAGCGGGAGCAACGAGCAGTACTTC. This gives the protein CASSPGTSGSNEQYF. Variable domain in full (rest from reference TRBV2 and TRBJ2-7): EPEVTQTPSHQVTQMGQEVILRCVPISNHLYFYWYRQILGQKVEFLVSFYNNEISEKSEIFDDQFSVERPDGSNFTLKIRSTKLEDSAMYFCASSPGTSGSNEQYFGPGTRLTVT.

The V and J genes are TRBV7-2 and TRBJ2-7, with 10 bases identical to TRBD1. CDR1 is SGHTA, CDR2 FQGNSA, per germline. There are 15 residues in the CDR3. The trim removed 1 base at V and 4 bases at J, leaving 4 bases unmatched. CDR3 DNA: TGTGCCAGCAGCTTAGTGGGACAGGGGATTTACGAGCAGTACTTC. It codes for CASSLVGQGIYEQYF.

The CDR3 DNA sequence: TGTGCCAGTAGTACCCCCAACCTGGCGAACACTGAAGCTTTCTTT. It codes for CASSTPNLANTEAFF. The J gene is TRBJ1-1, the V gene TRBV19; D not certain. V gave up 4 bases and J gave up 1 base, with 13 bases separating them. Germline lookup yields CDR1 LNHDA and CDR2 SQIVND (reference sequence). The CDR3 spans 15 residues.

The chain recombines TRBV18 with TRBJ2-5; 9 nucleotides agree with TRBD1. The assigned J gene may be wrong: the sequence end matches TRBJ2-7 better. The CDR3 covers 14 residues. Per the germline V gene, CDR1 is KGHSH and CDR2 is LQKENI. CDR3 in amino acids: CASSPRTGDYEQYF. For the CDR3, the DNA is TGTGCCAGCTCACCACGGACAGGGGACTACGAGCAGTACTTC.

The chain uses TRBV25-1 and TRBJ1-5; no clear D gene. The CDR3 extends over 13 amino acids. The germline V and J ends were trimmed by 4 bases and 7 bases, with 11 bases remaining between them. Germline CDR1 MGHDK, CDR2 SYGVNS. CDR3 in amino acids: CASSGGNGQPQHF. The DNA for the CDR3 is TGTGCCAGCAGTGGCGGGAACGGGCAGCCCCAGCATTTT.

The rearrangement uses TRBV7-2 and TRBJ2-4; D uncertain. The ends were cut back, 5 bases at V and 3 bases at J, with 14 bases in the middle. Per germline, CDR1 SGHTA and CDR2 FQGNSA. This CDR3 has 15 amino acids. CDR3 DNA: TGTGCCAGCAGCCCTAATTACTATGGCAAAAACATTCAGTACTTC. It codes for CASSPNYYGKNIQYF.

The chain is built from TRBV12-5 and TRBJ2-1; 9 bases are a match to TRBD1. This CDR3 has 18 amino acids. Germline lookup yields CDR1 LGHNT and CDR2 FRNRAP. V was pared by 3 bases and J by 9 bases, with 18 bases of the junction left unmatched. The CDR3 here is CASGFSVWGQGIWVEQFF. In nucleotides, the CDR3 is TGTGCTAGTGGTTTTTCCGTATGGGGACAGGGAATATGGGTTGAGCAGTTCTTC.

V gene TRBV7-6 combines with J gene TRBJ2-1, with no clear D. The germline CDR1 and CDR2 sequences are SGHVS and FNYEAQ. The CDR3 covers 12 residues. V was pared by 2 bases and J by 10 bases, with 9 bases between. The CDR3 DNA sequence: TGTGCCAGCAGCTTACCGTCCGGGGAGCAGTTCTTC. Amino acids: CASSLPSGEQFF.

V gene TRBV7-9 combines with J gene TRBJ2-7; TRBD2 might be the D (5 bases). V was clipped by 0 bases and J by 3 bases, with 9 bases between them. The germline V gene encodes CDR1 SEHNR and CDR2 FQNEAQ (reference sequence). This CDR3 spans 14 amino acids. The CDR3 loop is CASSLAGADYEQYF. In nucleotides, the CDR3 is TGTGCCAGCAGCTTAGCGGGAGCCGACTACGAGCAGTACTTC. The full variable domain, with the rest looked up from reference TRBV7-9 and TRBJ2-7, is DTGVSQNPRHKITKRGQNVTFRCDPISEHNRLYWYRQTLGQGPEFLTYFQNEAQLEKSRLLSDRFSAERPKGSFSTLEIQRTEQGDSAMYLCASSLAGADYEQYFGPGTRLTVT.

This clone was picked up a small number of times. CDR3 amino acids: CASSWKGTGPNYGYTF. The CDR3 bases are TGTGCCAGCTCATGGAAAGGAACAGGCCCCAACTATGGCTACACCTTC. The chain carries TRBV18 and TRBJ1-2; D is perhaps TRBD1 (5 bases). Between the trimmed V and J ends, which lost 5 bases and 2 bases, there was a span of 18 bases. The CDR3 has 16 amino acids. Germline V gene sequence: CDR1 KGHSH, CDR2 LQKENI.

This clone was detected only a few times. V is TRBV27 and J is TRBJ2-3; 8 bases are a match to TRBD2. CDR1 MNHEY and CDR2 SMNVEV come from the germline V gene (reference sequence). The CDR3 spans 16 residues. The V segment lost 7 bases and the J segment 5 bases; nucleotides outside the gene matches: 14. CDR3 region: CASTKRGSGERDTQYF. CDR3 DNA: TGTGCCAGCACCAAAAGGGGTAGCGGGGAGCGAGATACGCAGTATTTT.

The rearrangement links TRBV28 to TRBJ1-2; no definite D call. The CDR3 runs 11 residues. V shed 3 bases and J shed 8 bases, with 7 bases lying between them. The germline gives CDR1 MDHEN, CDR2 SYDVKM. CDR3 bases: TGTGCCAGCAGTTTGCGACAAGGCTACACCTTC. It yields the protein CASSLRQGYTF.

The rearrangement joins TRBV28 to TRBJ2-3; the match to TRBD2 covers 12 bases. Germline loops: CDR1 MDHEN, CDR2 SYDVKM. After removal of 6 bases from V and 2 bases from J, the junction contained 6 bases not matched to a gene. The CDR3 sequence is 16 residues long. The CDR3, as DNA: TGTGCCAGCAGGGACACTAGCGGGGGGTACACAGATACGCAGTATTTT. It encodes CASRDTSGGYTDTQYF.

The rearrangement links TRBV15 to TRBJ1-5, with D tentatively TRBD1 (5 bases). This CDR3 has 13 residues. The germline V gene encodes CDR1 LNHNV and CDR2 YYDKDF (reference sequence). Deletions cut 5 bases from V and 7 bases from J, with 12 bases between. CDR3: CATSGLAGQPQHF. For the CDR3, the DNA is TGTGCCACCAGCGGGTTGGCAGGGCAGCCCCAGCATTTT.

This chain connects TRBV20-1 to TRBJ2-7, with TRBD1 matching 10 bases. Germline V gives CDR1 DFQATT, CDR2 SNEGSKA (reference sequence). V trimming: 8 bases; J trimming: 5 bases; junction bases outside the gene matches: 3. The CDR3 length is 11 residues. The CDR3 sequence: CSPGQGNEQYF. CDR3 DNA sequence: TGCAGTCCGGGACAGGGGAACGAGCAGTACTTC.

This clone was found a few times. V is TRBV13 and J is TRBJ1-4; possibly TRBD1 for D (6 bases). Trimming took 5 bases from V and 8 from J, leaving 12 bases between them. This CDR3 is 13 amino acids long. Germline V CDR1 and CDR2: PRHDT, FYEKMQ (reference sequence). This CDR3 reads CASSLQGTEKLFF. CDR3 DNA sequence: TGTGCCAGCAGCCTTCAAGGGACAGAAAAACTGTTTTTT.

The CDR3 is CASSQGNGYTF. For the CDR3, the DNA is TGTGCCAGCTCCCAGGGTAATGGCTACACCTTC. V gene TRBV6-5 combines with J gene TRBJ1-2; TRBD1 is a possible D gene (5 bases). This CDR3 comprises 11 residues. CDR1 and CDR2 (germline): MNHEY, SVGAGI. The V end lost 8 bases, the J end lost 6 bases, and 10 bases lay between the germline ends.

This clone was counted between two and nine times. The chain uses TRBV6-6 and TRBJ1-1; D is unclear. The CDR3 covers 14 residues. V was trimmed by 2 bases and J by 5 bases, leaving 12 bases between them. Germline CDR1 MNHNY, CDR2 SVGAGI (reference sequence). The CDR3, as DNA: TGTGCCAGCAGTTACGCCGACATTGGGACTGAAGCTTTCTTT. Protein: CASSYADIGTEAFF.